Listed below are T cell receptor beta chains from one sample, sequenced in a study of blood T cell repertoires in COVID-19. Some clones are missing from TCRdb's copy, which holds only in-frame ones; the method was immunoSEQ multiplex PCR. This table has about 220,000 clones, roughly 80% appearing once. The sample taken for sequencing was peripheral blood. These receptors came from a woman in her sixties or seventies with COVID-19, enrolled during active disease. Each CDR3 is given with its conserved first and last residue.

TRBJ1-1 | TRBV19 | CASSIDRRVNTEAFF
TRBJ2-2 | TRBV3-1/TRBV3-2 | CASSLRTSGRSGELFF
TRBJ2-3 | TRBV10-3 | CATGTSGSTDTQYF
TRBJ2-1 | TRBV5-5 | CASSVTSRENEQFF
TRBJ1-5 | TRBV7-2 | CASSYTTESNQPQHF
TRBJ2-5 | TRBV28 | CASSFLAGGHKQETQYF
TRBJ1-5 | TRBV2 | CASSEGGPHQPQHF
TRBJ1-1 | TRBV28 | CASTLQGEAFF
TRBJ2-1 | TRBV30 | CAWGLQIYNEQFF
TRBJ1-6 | TRBV5-5 | CASRPQTGSYNSPLHF
TRBJ1-2 | TRBV4-3 | CASSLITGGGGYTF
TRBJ1-1 | TRBV9 | CASSFRGTGNTEAFF
TRBJ2-3 | TRBV29-1 | CSVAHGRTDTQYF
TRBJ1-6 | TRBV7-9 | CASRKLGGTGRSYNSPLHF
TRBJ1-1 | TRBV28 | CASSFRTTANTEAFF
TRBJ2-7 | TRBV6-5 | CASRGLYEQYF
TRBJ2-5 | TRBV2 | CASRLDSGLQETQYF
TRBJ1-1 | TRBV6-5 | CASSPDFGPNTEAFF
TRBJ2-4 | TRBV7-2 | CASSSQLIAKNIQYF
TRBJ1-5 | TRBV27 | CASSTGTGGDQPQHF
TRBJ2-1 | TRBV28 | CASSFSGRYSEQFF
TRBJ2-7 | TRBV15 | CATSRGTGGGTLEQYF
TRBJ2-7 | TRBV9 | CASSLTGLAGAYEQYF
TRBJ2-3 | TRBV15 | CATSRGLQREGTDTQYF
TRBJ2-2 | TRBV29-1 | CSVRRERSTGELFF
TRBJ2-3 | TRBV24-1 | CATSHAGSTDTQYF
TRBJ2-1 | TRBV7-2 | CASRGGDLAAYNEQFF
TRBJ2-3 | TRBV19 | CASSRGTSGIYTQYF
TRBJ2-5 | TRBV2 | CASSEGGQETQYF
TRBJ1-2 | TRBV20-1 | CSALNYGYTF
TRBJ2-2 | TRBV4-3 | CASSQERGGTNTGELFF
TRBJ2-1 | TRBV11-1 | CASSLASLWEGPEQFF
TRBJ1-3 | TRBV7-8 | CASSPSTAHSGNTIYF
TRBJ1-5 | TRBV6-6 | CASRAGETQPQHF